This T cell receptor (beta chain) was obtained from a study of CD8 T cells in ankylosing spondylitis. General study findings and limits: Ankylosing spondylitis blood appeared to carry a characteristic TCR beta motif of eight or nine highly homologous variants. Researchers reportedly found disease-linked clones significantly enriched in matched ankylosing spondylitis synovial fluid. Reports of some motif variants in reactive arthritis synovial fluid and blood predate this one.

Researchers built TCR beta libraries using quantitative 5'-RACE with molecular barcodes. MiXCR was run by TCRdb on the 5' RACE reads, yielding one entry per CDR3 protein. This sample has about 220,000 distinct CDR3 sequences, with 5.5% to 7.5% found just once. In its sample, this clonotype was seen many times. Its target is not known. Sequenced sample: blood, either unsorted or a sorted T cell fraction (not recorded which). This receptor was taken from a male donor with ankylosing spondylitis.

CDR3 bases: TGTGCCAGCAGTTACTTGGGACAGATGAACACTGAAGCTTTCTTT. Amino acids: CASSYLGQMNTEAFF. The gene calls are TRBV6-5 and TRBJ1-1; 7 bases line up with TRBD1. CDR1 is MNHEY and CDR2 is SVGAGI in the germline V gene. This CDR3 region has 15 residues. The V and J ends lost 1 base and 0 bases, in that order; junction bases with no gene match: 2.